The 17 T cell receptor beta chains below were found in one sample sequenced in a study of shared clonotypes between healthy human individuals. Method: immunoSEQ multiplex PCR; TCRdb's copy keeps in-frame clones and lacks some. The table includes about 520,000 clones, approximately 95% detected once. Sequences were obtained from naive CD4+ T cells sorted from blood. Documented subset: CD45RA+ positively selected. Source of these receptors: a woman aged 25 to 39 in good health.

V is TRBV25-1 and J is TRBJ2-3; TRBD2 might be the D (5 bases). V gave up 3 bases and J gave up 6 bases, with 19 bases separating them. The germline V gene encodes CDR1 MGHDK and CDR2 SYGVNS. The CDR3 runs 16 residues. As DNA, the CDR3 is TGTGCCAGCAGTGATCCCAGCGAGGGATTAAGTGATACGCAGTATTTT. As protein: CASSDPSEGLSDTQYF.

The chain is built from TRBV19 and TRBJ1-2; D uncertain. Germline values: CDR1 LNHDA, CDR2 SQIVND (reference sequence). With 3 bases removed from V and 3 bases from J, the gap between germline ends came to 8 bases. The CDR3 sequence is 13 residues long. CDR3 residues: CASSIEGYYGYTF. In nucleotides, the CDR3 is TGTGCCAGTAGTATTGAAGGCTACTATGGCTACACCTTC.

The chain joins TRBV5-1 to TRBJ2-3; D remains ambiguous. Germline lookup yields CDR1 SGHRS and CDR2 YFSETQ. V was cut by 0 bases and J by 0 bases, with 11 bases left in between. The CDR3 runs 16 residues. The CDR3 region has the DNA TGCGCCAGCAGCTTGGTACCTGATTCTAGCACAGATACGCAGTATTTT. Translation: CASSLVPDSSTDTQYF.

V is TRBV29-1 and J is TRBJ1-4; TRBD1 might be the D (6 bases). The CDR3 covers 14 residues. Germline values: CDR1 SQVTM, CDR2 ANQGSEA. The ends were cut back, 6 bases at V and 8 bases at J, with 19 bases in the middle. The CDR3 region has the DNA TGCAGCGTGGGGGACATAGGTTTGCGGGAAAAACTGTTTTTT. It encodes CSVGDIGLREKLFF. Filled out from reference TRBV29-1 and TRBJ1-4, the complete variable domain reads SAVISQKPSRDICQRGTSLTIQCQVDSQVTMMFWYRQQPGQSLTLIATANQGSEATYESGFVIDKFPISRPNLTFSTLTVSNMSPEDSSIYLCSVGDIGLREKLFFGSGTQLSVL.

CDR3 residues: CASSLGTGVATEAFF. In DNA, the CDR3 is TGTGCCAGCAGCCTGGGGACAGGTGTGGCCACTGAAGCTTTCTTT. The chain uses TRBV27 and TRBJ1-1, with 8 bases fitting TRBD1. The CDR3 has 15 amino acids. The V segment lost 6 bases and the J segment 4 bases; nucleotides outside the gene matches: 10. Germline lookup yields CDR1 MNHEY and CDR2 SMNVEV (reference sequence).

The chain employs TRBV5-5 and TRBJ2-7; TRBD1 aligns across 10 bases. Per the germline V gene, CDR1 is SGHKS and CDR2 is YYEKEE (reference sequence). The ends lost 3 bases at V and 1 base at J; junction bases unmatched: 10. There are 17 residues in the CDR3. The CDR3 loop reads CASSYQTTGGLSYEQYF. The CDR3 bases are TGTGCCAGCAGCTACCAAACGACAGGGGGCCTTTCCTACGAGCAGTACTTC.

Of note for this clone: At one boundary the junction diverges from the germline segment, which might be a read error. The chain joins TRBV2 to TRBJ1-4; D is unresolved. Germline values: CDR1 SNHLY, CDR2 FYNNEI. The CDR3 runs 16 residues. CDR3 protein: CASSVQAQGANEKLFF. In DNA, the CDR3 is TGTGCCAGCAGTGTCCAGGCCCAAGGTGCTAACGAAAAACTGTTTTTT.

This chain uses TRBV2 with TRBJ2-3; D remains unclear. This CDR3 region has 15 residues. Trimming shortened V by 4 bases and J by 1 base, and 12 bases separated the two germline ends. Germline CDR1 is SNHLY and CDR2 is FYNNEI. Written as DNA, the CDR3 is TGTGCCAGCAGTGGAACGGCGCTAGGCACAGATACGCAGTATTTT. Translating it yields CASSGTALGTDTQYF.

The chain recombines TRBV27 with TRBJ2-1; 9 bases fit TRBD2. Germline loops: CDR1 MNHEY, CDR2 SMNVEV (reference sequence). The CDR3 sequence is 16 residues long. J lost 1 base, V lost 4 bases, and 5 bases had no gene match. The CDR3, as DNA: TGTGCCAGCAGTTCAAATAGCGGGAGTTCCTACAATGAGCAGTTCTTC. This codes for CASSSNSGSSYNEQFF.

The genes are TRBV9 and TRBJ1-3; D is unresolved. This CDR3 has 18 residues. Germline CDR1 reads SGDLS; CDR2 reads YYNGEE. V lost 0 bases and J lost 0, with 16 bases in between. The DNA of the CDR3 is TGTGCCAGCAGCGTAGGGGAAGGTTCGGCAACCTCTGGAAACACCATATATTTT. Translation: CASSVGEGSATSGNTIYF.

The V gene is TRBV4-1, the J gene TRBJ2-7, with TRBD2 matching 7 bases. Germline V gene sequence: CDR1 MGHRA, CDR2 YSYEKL. This CDR3 region has 15 residues. J lost 3 bases, V lost 4 bases, and 9 bases had no gene match. The CDR3 loop reads CASSREGKRDYEQYF. The CDR3 DNA reads as TGCGCCAGCAGCCGAGAAGGTAAGCGGGACTACGAGCAGTACTTC.

The chain combines TRBV9 with TRBJ2-1, with TRBD2 matching over 7 bases. Germline V lookup: CDR1 SGDLS, CDR2 YYNGEE. V lost 0 bases and J lost 4; bases outside the gene matches: 4. CDR3 length: 15 residues. The chain's CDR3 is CASSVGGGAYNEQFF. The CDR3 region has the DNA TGTGCCAGCAGCGTAGGCGGGGGAGCTTACAATGAGCAGTTCTTC. The variable domain in full, with the rest retrieved from reference TRBV9 and TRBJ2-1, is DSGVTQTPKHLITATGQRVTLRCSPRSGDLSVYWYQQSLDQGLQFLIQYYNGEERAKGNILERFSAQQFPDLHSELNLSSLELGDSALYFCASSVGGGAYNEQFFGPGTRLTVL.

CDR3 bases: TGTGCCAGCAGCTATAATGAAAAACTGTTTTTT. It codes for CASSYNEKLFF. The rearrangement uses TRBV27 and TRBJ1-4; unclear D gene. The CDR3 length is 11 residues. Deletions cut 6 bases from V and 4 bases from J, with 3 bases between. Looked up from germline, CDR1 is MNHEY and CDR2 is SMNVEV (reference sequence).

The J gene is TRBJ2-5, the V gene TRBV28, with 10 positions matching TRBD2. With the DNA end fitting TRBJ2-7 better, the J assignment may be wrong. CDR1 and CDR2 (germline): MDHEN, SYDVKM. The CDR3 is 17 residues long. DNA of the CDR3: TGTGCCAGCAGTCCCCCGTATAGCGGGAGGTCATGGTACGAGCAGTACTTC. Translating it yields CASSPPYSGRSWYEQYF.

The J gene is TRBJ2-7, the V gene TRBV28; TRBD2 matches 12 bases. CDR1 MDHEN and CDR2 SYDVKM come from the germline V gene. The CDR3 contains 17 residues. Unmatched junction bases numbered 8, after V lost 3 bases and J lost 2 bases. The CDR3 DNA sequence: TGTGCCAGCAGTTTTTCCCTGACTAGCGGGAGCCCCTACGAGCAGTACTTC. Protein: CASSFSLTSGSPYEQYF.

The chain carries TRBV6-5 and TRBJ2-7; perhaps TRBD2 as D (5 bases). The CDR3 totals 13 residues. Trimming took off 0 bases at V and 6 bases at J, with 9 bases between the two ends. Per germline, CDR1 MNHEY and CDR2 SVGAGI. The DNA for the CDR3 is TGTGCCAGCAGTTACTCGCAGAGGGCCGAGCAGTACTTC. Protein: CASSYSQRAEQYF.

The chain uses TRBV5-5 and TRBJ1-3; D ambiguous. With 4 bases removed from V and 4 bases from J, the gap between germline ends came to 15 bases. The CDR3 sequence is 15 residues long. CDR1 is SGHKS and CDR2 is YYEKEE in the germline V gene (reference sequence). This CDR3 is CASSAGIYQGNTIYF. The CDR3 region has the DNA TGTGCCAGCAGCGCCGGGATTTATCAAGGAAACACCATATATTTT.